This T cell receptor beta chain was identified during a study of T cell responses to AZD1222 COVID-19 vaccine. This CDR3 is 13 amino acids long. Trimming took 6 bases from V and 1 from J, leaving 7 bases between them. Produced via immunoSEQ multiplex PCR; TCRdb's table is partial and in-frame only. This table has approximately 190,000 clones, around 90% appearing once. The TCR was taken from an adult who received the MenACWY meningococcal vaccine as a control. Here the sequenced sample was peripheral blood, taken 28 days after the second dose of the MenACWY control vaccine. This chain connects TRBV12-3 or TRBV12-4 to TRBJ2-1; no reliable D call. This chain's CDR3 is CASSWGSYNEQFF. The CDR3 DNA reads TGTGCCAGCAGCTGGGGATCCTACAATGAGCAGTTCTTC.